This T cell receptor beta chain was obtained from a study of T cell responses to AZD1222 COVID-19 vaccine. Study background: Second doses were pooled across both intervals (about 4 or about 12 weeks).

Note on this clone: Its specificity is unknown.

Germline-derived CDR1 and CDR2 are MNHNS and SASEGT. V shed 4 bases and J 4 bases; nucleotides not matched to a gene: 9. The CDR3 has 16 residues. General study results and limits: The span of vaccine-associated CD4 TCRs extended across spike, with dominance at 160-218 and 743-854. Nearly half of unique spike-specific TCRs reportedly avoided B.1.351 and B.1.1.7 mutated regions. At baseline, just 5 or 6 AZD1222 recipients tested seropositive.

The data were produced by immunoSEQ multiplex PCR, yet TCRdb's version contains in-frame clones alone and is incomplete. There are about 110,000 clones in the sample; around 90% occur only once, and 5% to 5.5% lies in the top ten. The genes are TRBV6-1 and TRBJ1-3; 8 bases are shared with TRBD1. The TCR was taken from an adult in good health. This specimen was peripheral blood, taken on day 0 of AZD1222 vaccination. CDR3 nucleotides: TGTGCCAGCAGTGGACTCCAGGGGGCGCACGGAAACACCATATATTTT. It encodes CASSGLQGAHGNTIYF.